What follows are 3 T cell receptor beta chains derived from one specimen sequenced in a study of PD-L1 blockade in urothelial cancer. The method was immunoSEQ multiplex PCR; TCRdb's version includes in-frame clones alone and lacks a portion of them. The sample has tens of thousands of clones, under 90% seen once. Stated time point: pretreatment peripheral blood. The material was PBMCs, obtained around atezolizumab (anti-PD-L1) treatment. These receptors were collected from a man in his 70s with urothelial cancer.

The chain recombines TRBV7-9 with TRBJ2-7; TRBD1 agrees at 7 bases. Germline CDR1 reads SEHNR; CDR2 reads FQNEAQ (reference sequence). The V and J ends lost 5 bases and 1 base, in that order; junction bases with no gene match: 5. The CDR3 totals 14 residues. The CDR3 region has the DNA TGTGCCAGCAGCCTAGACAGGGTATCCTACGAGCAGTACTTC. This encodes CASSLDRVSYEQYF.

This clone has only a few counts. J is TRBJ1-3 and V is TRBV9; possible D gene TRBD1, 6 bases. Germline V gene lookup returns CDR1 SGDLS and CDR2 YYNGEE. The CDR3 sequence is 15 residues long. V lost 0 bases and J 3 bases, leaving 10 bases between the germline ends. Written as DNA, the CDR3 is TGTGCCAGCAGCGTAGGTGCAGGGGATGGAAACACCATATATTTT. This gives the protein CASSVGAGDGNTIYF.

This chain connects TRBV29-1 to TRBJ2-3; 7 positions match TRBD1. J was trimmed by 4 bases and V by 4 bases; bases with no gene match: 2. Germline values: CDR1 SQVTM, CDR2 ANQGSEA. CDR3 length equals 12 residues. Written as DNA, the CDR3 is TGCAGCGTTGTCCAGGGGGCAGATACGCAGTATTTT. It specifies CSVVQGADTQYF.